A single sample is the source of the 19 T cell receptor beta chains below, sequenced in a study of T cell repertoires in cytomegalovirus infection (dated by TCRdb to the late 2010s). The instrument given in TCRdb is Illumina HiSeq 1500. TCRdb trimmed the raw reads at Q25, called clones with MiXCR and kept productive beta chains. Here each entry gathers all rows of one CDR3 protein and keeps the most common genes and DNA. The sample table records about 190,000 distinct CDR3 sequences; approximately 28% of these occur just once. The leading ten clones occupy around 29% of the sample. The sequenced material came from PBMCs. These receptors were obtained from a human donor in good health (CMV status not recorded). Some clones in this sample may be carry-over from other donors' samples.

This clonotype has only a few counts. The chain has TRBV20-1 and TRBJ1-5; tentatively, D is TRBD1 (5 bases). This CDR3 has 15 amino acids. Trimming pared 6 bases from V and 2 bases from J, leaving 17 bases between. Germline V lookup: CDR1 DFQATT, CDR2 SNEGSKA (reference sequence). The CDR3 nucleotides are TGCAGTGCCGGGGGGGGGTGGGAGGGCAATCAGCCCCAGCATTTT. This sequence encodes CSAGGGWEGNQPQHF.

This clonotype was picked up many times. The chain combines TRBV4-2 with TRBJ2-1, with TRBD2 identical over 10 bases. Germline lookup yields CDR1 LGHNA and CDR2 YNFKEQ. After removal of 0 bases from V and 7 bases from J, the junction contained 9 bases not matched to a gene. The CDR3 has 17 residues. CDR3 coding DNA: TGTGCCAGCAGCCAAGATACCCAGCGGGGGGGCAATAATGAGCAGTTCTTC. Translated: CASSQDTQRGGNNEQFF.

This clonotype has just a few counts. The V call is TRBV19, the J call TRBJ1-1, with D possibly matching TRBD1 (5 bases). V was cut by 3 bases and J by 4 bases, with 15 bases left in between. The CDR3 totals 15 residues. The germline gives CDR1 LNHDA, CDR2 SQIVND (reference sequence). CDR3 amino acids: CASSMSREGATEAFF. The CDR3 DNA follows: TGTGCCAGTAGTATGAGTAGGGAAGGGGCCACTGAAGCTTTCTTT.

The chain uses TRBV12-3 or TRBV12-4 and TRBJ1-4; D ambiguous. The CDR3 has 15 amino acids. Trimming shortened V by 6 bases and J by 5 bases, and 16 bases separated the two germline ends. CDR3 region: CASSDFRALNEKLFF. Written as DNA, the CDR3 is TGTGCCAGCAGCGACTTCCGGGCCCTCAATGAAAAACTGTTTTTT.

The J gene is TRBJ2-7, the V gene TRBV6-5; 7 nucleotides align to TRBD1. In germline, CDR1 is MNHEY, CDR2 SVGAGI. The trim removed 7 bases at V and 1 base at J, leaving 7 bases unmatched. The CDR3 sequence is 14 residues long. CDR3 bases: TGTGCCAGCAACCGGGACAGTGATTCCTACGAGCAGTACTTC. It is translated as CASNRDSDSYEQYF.

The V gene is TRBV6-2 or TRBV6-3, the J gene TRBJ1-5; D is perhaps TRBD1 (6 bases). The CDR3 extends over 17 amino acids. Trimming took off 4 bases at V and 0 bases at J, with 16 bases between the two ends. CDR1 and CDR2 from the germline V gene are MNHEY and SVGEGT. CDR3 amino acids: CASSSRDTIYSNQPQHF. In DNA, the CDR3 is TGTGCCAGCAGTTCCCGGGACACAATCTATAGCAATCAGCCCCAGCATTTT.

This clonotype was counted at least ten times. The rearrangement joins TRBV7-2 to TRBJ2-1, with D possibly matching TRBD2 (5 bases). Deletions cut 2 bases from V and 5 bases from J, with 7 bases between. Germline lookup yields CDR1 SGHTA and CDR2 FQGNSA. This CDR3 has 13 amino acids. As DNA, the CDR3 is TGTGCCAGCAGCTTATCGGGAAACAATGAGCAGTTCTTC. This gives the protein CASSLSGNNEQFF.

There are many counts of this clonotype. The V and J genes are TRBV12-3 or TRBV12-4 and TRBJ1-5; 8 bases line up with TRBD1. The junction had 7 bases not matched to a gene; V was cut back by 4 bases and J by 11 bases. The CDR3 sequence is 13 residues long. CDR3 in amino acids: CASSSGTGRSQHF. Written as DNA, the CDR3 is TGTGCCAGCAGTTCTGGGACAGGTCGGTCCCAGCATTTT.

CDR3 residues: CASSKTGVGTEAFF. The CDR3 bases are TGTGCCAGCAGCAAGACAGGGGTTGGCACTGAAGCTTTCTTT. V gene TRBV5-6 combines with J gene TRBJ1-1; 8 nucleotides line up with TRBD1. With 4 bases clipped from V and 4 bases from J, the junction kept 6 bases outside the gene matches. The germline V gene has CDR1 SGHDT and CDR2 YYEEEE. The CDR3 consists of 14 residues.

CDR3 sequence: CASQGDDYGYTF. CDR3 bases: TGTGCCAGCCAGGGGGATGACTATGGCTACACCTTC. This rearrangement joins TRBV27 to TRBJ1-2, with TRBD1 identical over 7 bases. Germline assignment: CDR1 MNHEY and CDR2 SMNVEV (reference sequence). V lost 8 bases and J lost 3; bases outside the gene matches: 3. CDR3 length equals 12 residues.

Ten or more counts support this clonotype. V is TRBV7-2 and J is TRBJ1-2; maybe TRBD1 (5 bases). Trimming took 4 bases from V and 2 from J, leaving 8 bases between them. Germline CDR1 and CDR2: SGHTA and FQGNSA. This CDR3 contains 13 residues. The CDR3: CASSYDSNYGYTF. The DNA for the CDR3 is TGTGCCAGCAGCTACGACAGCAACTATGGCTACACCTTC.

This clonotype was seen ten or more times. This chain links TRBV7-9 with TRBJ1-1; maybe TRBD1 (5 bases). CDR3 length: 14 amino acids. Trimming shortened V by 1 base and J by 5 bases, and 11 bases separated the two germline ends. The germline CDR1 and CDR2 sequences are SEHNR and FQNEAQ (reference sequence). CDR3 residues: CASSLGGDGTEAFF. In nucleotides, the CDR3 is TGTGCCAGCAGCTTAGGAGGGGATGGAACTGAAGCTTTCTTT. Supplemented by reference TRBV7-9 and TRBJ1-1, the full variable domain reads DTGVSQNPRHKITKRGQNVTFRCDPISEHNRLYWYRQTLGQGPEFLTYFQNEAQLEKSRLLSDRFSAERPKGSFSTLEIQRTEQGDSAMYLCASSLGGDGTEAFFGQGTRLTVV.

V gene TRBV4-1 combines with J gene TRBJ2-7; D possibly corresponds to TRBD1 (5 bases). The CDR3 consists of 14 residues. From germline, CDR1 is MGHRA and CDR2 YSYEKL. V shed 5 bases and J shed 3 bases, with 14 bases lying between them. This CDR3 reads CASSSATGVYEQYF. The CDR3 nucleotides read TGCGCCAGCAGCTCCGCTACAGGAGTCTACGAGCAGTACTTC.

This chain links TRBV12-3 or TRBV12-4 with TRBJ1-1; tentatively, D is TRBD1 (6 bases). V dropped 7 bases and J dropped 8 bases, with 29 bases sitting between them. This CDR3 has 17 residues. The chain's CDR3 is CASTPAGGRLRPTEAFF. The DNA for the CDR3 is TGTGCCAGCACCCCAGCCGGGGGGCGACTCCGACCCACGGAAGCTTTCTTT.

For the CDR3, the DNA is TGTGCCAGCTCGAAAAAACAGGGGTCCACAGATACGCAGTATTTT. It codes for CASSKKQGSTDTQYF. The gene calls are TRBV18 and TRBJ2-3; TRBD1 agrees at 7 bases. Germline values: CDR1 KGHSH, CDR2 LQKENI. CDR3 length: 15 residues. Trimming at V came to 6 bases and at J to 2 bases, leaving 8 bases not matched to a gene.

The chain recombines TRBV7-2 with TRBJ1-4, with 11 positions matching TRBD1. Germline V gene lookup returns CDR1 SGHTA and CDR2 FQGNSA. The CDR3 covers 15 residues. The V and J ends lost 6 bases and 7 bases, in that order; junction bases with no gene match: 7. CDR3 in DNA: TGTGCCAGCAGACGGTTGGGACAGGGGGTTGAAAAACTGTTTTTT. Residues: CASRRLGQGVEKLFF.

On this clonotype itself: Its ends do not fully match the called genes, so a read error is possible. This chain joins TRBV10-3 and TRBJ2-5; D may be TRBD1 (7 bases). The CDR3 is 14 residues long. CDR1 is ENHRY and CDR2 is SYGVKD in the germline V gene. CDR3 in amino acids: CAICEGGGGETQYF. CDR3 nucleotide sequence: TGTGCCATCTGTGAAGGGGGCGGCGGGGAGACACAGTACTTC.

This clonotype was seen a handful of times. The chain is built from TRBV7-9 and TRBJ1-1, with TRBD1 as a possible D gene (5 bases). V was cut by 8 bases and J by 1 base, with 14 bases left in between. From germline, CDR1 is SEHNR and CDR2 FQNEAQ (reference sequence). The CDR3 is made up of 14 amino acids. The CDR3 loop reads CASLQGRENTEAFF. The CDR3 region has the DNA TGTGCCAGCCTTCAGGGAAGAGAGAACACTGAAGCTTTCTTT.

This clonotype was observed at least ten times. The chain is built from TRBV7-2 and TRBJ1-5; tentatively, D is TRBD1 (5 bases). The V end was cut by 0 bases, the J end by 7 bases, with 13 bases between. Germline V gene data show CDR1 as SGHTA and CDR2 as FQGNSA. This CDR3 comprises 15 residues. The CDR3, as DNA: TGTGCCAGCAGCTTAGCAAGCGGGGCCTCCCAGCCCCAGCATTTT. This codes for CASSLASGASQPQHF.